Following are 28 T cell receptor beta chains from one sample sequenced in a study of blood T cell repertoires in COVID-19. Sequencing was performed with immunoSEQ multiplex PCR; in TCRdb, only in-frame clones are kept and a portion is missing. The sample carries hundreds of thousands of clones, 88% recorded once. Sequenced input: PBMCs or T cells enriched from blood (not recorded which). These receptors originate from a woman aged 25 to 39 who had recovered from COVID-19.

V gene TRBV9 combines with J gene TRBJ2-2; TRBD1 matches at 9 bases. The CDR3 is made up of 14 amino acids. J was trimmed by 13 bases and V by 4 bases; bases with no gene match: 11. Looked up from germline, CDR1 is SGDLS and CDR2 is YYNGEE. CDR3 sequence: CASSSQGAVGVLFF. CDR3 DNA: TGTGCCAGCAGCTCACAGGGGGCCGTGGGAGTGCTGTTTTTT.

On this clone itself: At one end the junction does not follow the germline gene, possibly because of a read error. This chain joins TRBV29-1 and TRBJ1-2, with 8 bases aligning to TRBD1. Germline assignment: CDR1 SQVTM and CDR2 ANQGSEA. This CDR3 comprises 12 residues. The CDR3 loop is CSVEVMTGAKGF. CDR3 coding DNA: TGCAGCGTTGAAGTTATGACAGGGGCCAAGGGCTTC.

The chain recombines TRBV6-2 or TRBV6-3 with TRBJ2-7, with 10 bases lining up with TRBD1. Germline V CDR1 and CDR2: MNHEY, SVGEGT. The CDR3 extends over 14 amino acids. With 2 bases clipped from V and 4 bases from J, the junction kept 2 bases outside the gene matches. The CDR3 is CASSYDRGRYEQYF. CDR3 sequence (DNA): TGTGCCAGCAGTTACGACAGGGGGCGTTACGAGCAGTACTTC.

The chain recombines TRBV29-1 with TRBJ1-1, with D perhaps TRBD1 (5 bases). The germline V and J ends were trimmed by 0 bases and 7 bases, with 15 bases remaining between them. Per germline, CDR1 SQVTM and CDR2 ANQGSEA. This CDR3 comprises 14 residues. DNA of the CDR3: TGCAGCGTTGAAGAGCGGGTTTGGGGGGATGAAGCTTTCTTT. Residues: CSVEERVWGDEAFF.

This sequence joins TRBV19 and TRBJ2-5; D is perhaps TRBD2 (5 bases). Germline values: CDR1 LNHDA, CDR2 SQIVND (reference sequence). V was clipped by 3 bases and J by 5 bases, with 13 bases between them. CDR3 size: 14 residues. The CDR3 sequence: CASSIRGPGETQYF. CDR3 DNA sequence: TGTGCCAGTAGTATTCGTGGGCCGGGGGAGACCCAGTACTTC. Using reference TRBV19 and TRBJ2-5 for the parts outside the CDR3, the full variable domain is DGGITQSPKYLFRKEGQNVTLSCEQNLNHDAMYWYRQDPGQGLRLIYYSQIVNDFQKGDIAEGYSVSREKKESFPLTVTSAQKNPTAFYLCASSIRGPGETQYFGPGTRLLVL.

V and J are TRBV5-4 and TRBJ2-7, with a weak D call TRBD1 (5 bases). Trimming removed 2 bases at V and 1 base at J, with 10 bases between. This CDR3 region has 14 residues. Germline V gives CDR1 SGHNT, CDR2 YYREEE (reference sequence). The chain's CDR3 is CASSLVQGSYEQYF. The CDR3 DNA reads as TGTGCCAGCAGCTTAGTTCAGGGATCCTACGAGCAGTACTTC.

The chain joins TRBV7-9 to TRBJ2-7; 9 bases match TRBD1. Germline CDR1 is SEHNR and CDR2 is FQNEAQ (reference sequence). This CDR3 has 14 residues. V shed 3 bases and J 5 bases; nucleotides not matched to a gene: 5. In nucleotides, the CDR3 is TGTGCCAGCAGCTTCCGGGACAGGGTCAACGAGCAGTACTTC. It yields the protein CASSFRDRVNEQYF.

V and J are TRBV4-1 and TRBJ2-5, with D possibly TRBD1 on 5 matching bases. V was trimmed by 0 bases and J by 2 bases, leaving 7 bases between them. The CDR3 is 14 amino acids. Looked up from germline, CDR1 is MGHRA and CDR2 is YSYEKL. The CDR3 bases are TGCGCCAGCAGCCAAGATAGGGGTCAAGAGACCCAGTACTTC. Translation gives CASSQDRGQETQYF.

The rearrangement links TRBV30 to TRBJ1-6, with D possibly matching TRBD1 (5 bases). Trimming removed 1 base at V and 7 bases at J, with 14 bases between. The CDR3 is made up of 15 amino acids. From germline, CDR1 is GTSNPN and CDR2 SVGIG (reference sequence). CDR3 in DNA: TGTGCCTGGAGTGGAGTGGGGTCAGGGAATTCACCCCTCCACTTT. It encodes CAWSGVGSGNSPLHF. The full variable domain, in which reference TRBV30 and TRBJ1-6 provide the parts outside the CDR3, is SQTIHQWPATLVQPVGSPLSLECTVEGTSNPNLYWYRQAAGRGLQLLFYSVGIGQISSEVPQNLSASRPQDRQFILSSKKLLLSDSGFYLCAWSGVGSGNSPLHFGNGTRLTVT.

The chain has TRBV7-3 and TRBJ2-3; a possible D gene is TRBD2 (6 bases). Germline CDR1 reads SGHTA; CDR2 reads FQGTGA. The V gene lost 5 bases and the J gene lost 2 bases, with 11 bases spanning the gap. The CDR3 consists of 14 residues. DNA for the CDR3: TGTGCCAGCAGCCCTAGCGCATACACAGATACGCAGTATTTT. Its protein product is CASSPSAYTDTQYF.

J is TRBJ1-2 and V is TRBV5-1, with a possible D match to TRBD1 (5 bases). V dropped 5 bases and J dropped 0 bases, with 11 bases sitting between them. This CDR3 has 14 residues. From germline, CDR1 is SGHRS and CDR2 YFSETQ. The CDR3 sequence is CASREGTANYGYTF. The CDR3 region has the DNA TGCGCCAGCAGGGAGGGGACCGCTAACTATGGCTACACCTTC.

This chain links TRBV21-1 with TRBJ1-5. TRBV21-1 is flagged as a pseudogene. CDR3 length: 10 residues. The DNA of the CDR3 is TGTGCCGCAAGTCGGCAGCCCCAGCATTTT. This codes for CAASRQPQHF.

The gene calls are TRBV3-1 (or the pseudogene TRBV3-2) and TRBJ2-5, with D perhaps TRBD2 (5 bases). Germline V gene data show CDR1 as LGHDT and CDR2 as YNNKEL (reference sequence). Trimming shortened V by 3 bases and J by 7 bases, and 15 bases separated the two germline ends. CDR3 size: 14 residues. The CDR3 spells CASSQDLSEGTQYF. In DNA form, the CDR3 reads TGTGCCAGCAGCCAGGACTTATCTGAGGGGACCCAGTACTTC.

The chain links TRBV5-1 to TRBJ2-7; 10 bases are shared with TRBD2. Germline V gene data show CDR1 as SGHRS and CDR2 as YFSETQ. The CDR3 extends over 18 amino acids. V dropped 3 bases and J dropped 2; count of bases not matched to a gene: 14. The CDR3 here is CASSSGGTSAYLTYEQYF. As DNA, the CDR3 is TGCGCCAGCAGCTCGGGGGGGACTAGCGCTTACCTTACCTACGAGCAGTACTTC.

The sample holds one count of this clone. The rearrangement joins TRBV21-1 to TRBJ1-1; the tabulated D call, TRBD1, remains unverified against the DNA. TRBV21-1 counts as a pseudogene. This CDR3 contains 15 residues. CDR3 bases: TGTGCCAGCAGCGTACCAGGGGCTACGAACACTGAAGCTTTCTTT. Its protein product is CASSVPGATNTEAFF.

The chain has TRBV9 and TRBJ2-7, with a possible D match to TRBD1 (6 bases). Germline loops: CDR1 SGDLS, CDR2 YYNGEE. Trimming cost V 0 bases and J 0 bases, with 22 bases left between them. The CDR3 extends over 19 amino acids. CDR3 amino acids: CASSVVQGRIILLSYEQYF. The CDR3 nucleotides are TGTGCCAGCAGCGTAGTGCAGGGGAGAATCATACTCCTCTCCTACGAGCAGTACTTC.

V usage is TRBV29-1 and J usage is TRBJ1-2, with 10 bases matching TRBD1. Trimming removed 3 bases from V and 9 bases from J; junction bases left unmatched: 7. CDR1 is SQVTM and CDR2 is ANQGSEA in the germline V gene. The length of the CDR3 is 13 residues. The CDR3 DNA is TGCAGCGTTGAGGGACAGGGGCCTGCGAGCTACACCTTC. Translated: CSVEGQGPASYTF.

The genes are TRBV7-9 and TRBJ1-4, with TRBD1 identical over 9 bases. The CDR3 extends over 17 amino acids. V lost 5 bases and J lost 0; bases outside the gene matches: 7. CDR1 SEHNR and CDR2 FQNEAQ come from the germline V gene (reference sequence). In DNA, the CDR3 is TGTGCCAGCAGCGAAGGGACAGGGCGTTCAACTAATGAAAAACTGTTTTTT. Its protein product is CASSEGTGRSTNEKLFF. The entire variable domain, with the rest obtained from reference TRBV7-9 and TRBJ1-4, is as follows: DTGVSQNPRHKITKRGQNVTFRCDPISEHNRLYWYRQTLGQGPEFLTYFQNEAQLEKSRLLSDRFSAERPKGSFSTLEIQRTEQGDSAMYLCASSEGTGRSTNEKLFFGSGTQLSVL.

The chain carries TRBV30 and TRBJ1-5; 8 positions agree with TRBD1. Losses at the gene ends were 7 bases for V and 7 bases for J; bases not matched to a gene: 21. The CDR3 spans 17 residues. The germline V gene encodes CDR1 GTSNPN and CDR2 SVGIG (reference sequence). The CDR3 bases are TGTGCCTCCTCTTCCCGTCGACCAGGGGGCGCTGGCCAGCCCCAGCATTTT. Translated: CASSSRRPGGAGQPQHF. The whole variable domain, filled in from reference TRBV30 and TRBJ1-5, reads SQTIHQWPATLVQPVGSPLSLECTVEGTSNPNLYWYRQAAGRGLQLLFYSVGIGQISSEVPQNLSASRPQDRQFILSSKKLLLSDSGFYLCASSSRRPGGAGQPQHFGDGTRLSIL.

This rearrangement joins TRBV29-1 to TRBJ1-1, with 9 bases lining up with TRBD1. Looked up from germline, CDR1 is SQVTM and CDR2 is ANQGSEA. This CDR3 spans 14 amino acids. J gave up 4 bases and V 6 bases, and 9 bases lay outside the gene matches. In DNA form, the CDR3 reads TGCAGCGTCGGACAGGGGTTTGTGACCACTGAAGCTTTCTTT. Its translation is CSVGQGFVTTEAFF.

The sample holds one count of this clone. The chain recombines TRBV5-1 with TRBJ2-1; TRBD2 matches at 10 bases. CDR1 SGHRS and CDR2 YFSETQ come from the germline V gene. This CDR3 region has 16 residues. Trimming cost V 4 bases and J 4 bases; bases outside gene matches: 8. The CDR3, as DNA: TGCGCCAGCAGCCGGAGCGGGGGGGCCATTTACAATGAGCAGTTCTTC. Protein product: CASSRSGGAIYNEQFF.

The chain is built from TRBV19 and TRBJ1-1, with 10 bases lining up with TRBD1. Germline CDR1 and CDR2: LNHDA and SQIVND (reference sequence). The CDR3 is 14 residues long. The trim removed 6 bases at V and 5 bases at J, leaving 6 bases unmatched. CDR3 in DNA: TGTGCCAGTAGGTGGGGGACAGGGGTTACTGAAGCTTTCTTT. Amino acids: CASRWGTGVTEAFF. Full variable domain (missing parts from reference TRBV19 and TRBJ1-1): DGGITQSPKYLFRKEGQNVTLSCEQNLNHDAMYWYRQDPGQGLRLIYYSQIVNDFQKGDIAEGYSVSREKKESFPLTVTSAQKNPTAFYLCASRWGTGVTEAFFGQGTRLTVV.

This rearrangement joins TRBV7-8 to TRBJ1-3; no firm D call. Trimming cost V 8 bases and J 0 bases, with 14 bases left between them. This CDR3 spans 15 amino acids. Germline CDR1 and CDR2: SGHVS and FQNEAQ. The CDR3: CASRITPSSGNTIYF. The CDR3 DNA follows: TGTGCCAGCCGAATTACCCCCAGCTCTGGAAACACCATATATTTT.

CDR3 DNA: TGTGCCAGCAGCTTAGTGGGAGGACCCGGGAGCGGGAGCAGCACAGATACGCAGTATTTT. It translates to CASSLVGGPGSGSSTDTQYF. The rearrangement links TRBV7-6 to TRBJ2-3, with 8 bases that match TRBD2. Germline-derived CDR1 and CDR2 are SGHVS and FNYEAQ. The CDR3 extends over 20 amino acids. Trimming took 1 base from V and 0 from J; bases not matched to a gene: 15.

Regarding this clone: One end of the junction does not line up with germline, which may come from a read error. The chain links TRBV2 to TRBJ2-3, with TRBD1 matching 11 bases. Germline lookup yields CDR1 SNHLY and CDR2 FYNNEI. The CDR3 is 13 residues long. The CDR3 loop reads CASSTTPRDRGNF. The CDR3 DNA reads TGTGCCAGCAGTACCACCCCCCGGGACAGGGGGAATTTT.

The J gene is TRBJ1-3, the V gene TRBV7-4, with D uncertain. The V gene's germline CDR1 is SGHVT and CDR2 SQSDAQ. The V end lost 6 bases, the J end lost 0 bases, and 18 bases lay between the germline ends. The CDR3 is 17 amino acids. CDR3 residues: CASSLTRQLLSGNTIYF. DNA of the CDR3: TGTGCCAGCAGTCTTACCCGACAACTCCTCTCTGGAAACACCATATATTTT.

The chain combines TRBV5-1 with TRBJ2-2; no reliable D call. CDR3 length equals 16 residues. Between the trimmed V and J ends, which lost 4 bases and 2 bases, there was a span of 15 bases. In germline, CDR1 is SGHRS, CDR2 YFSETQ. CDR3 sequence: CASSPWAIYNTGELFF. CDR3 nucleotide sequence: TGCGCCAGCAGCCCTTGGGCGATATACAACACCGGGGAGCTGTTTTTT. The full variable domain, with the rest looked up from reference TRBV5-1 and TRBJ2-2, is KAGVTQTPRYLIKTRGQQVTLSCSPISGHRSVSWYQQTPGQGLQFLFEYFSETQRNKGNFPGRFSGRQFSNSRSEMNVSTLELGDSALYLCASSPWAIYNTGELFFGEGSRLTVL.

V usage is TRBV4-3 and J usage is TRBJ2-3; D possibly corresponds to TRBD2 (6 bases). V was pared by 1 base and J by 0 bases, with 11 bases between. Per the germline V gene, CDR1 is LGHNA and CDR2 is YSLEER. The CDR3 spans 16 residues. This chain's CDR3 is CASSQGYGGSTDTQYF. CDR3 nucleotide sequence: TGCGCCAGCAGCCAAGGTTACGGGGGAAGCACAGATACGCAGTATTTT.